This T cell receptor beta chain was profiled in a study of blood T cell repertoires in COVID-19. Looking at the study overall: The samples span acute and convalescent COVID-19 from the United States, Italy and Spain. T cells, B-cell-depleted T cells, or PBMCs provided the cDNA or gDNA that served as material.

TCRdb's copy holds only in-frame clones and misses some; the assay was immunoSEQ multiplex PCR. This table holds roughly 260,000 clones, approximately 86% found once. All enrollees were about 18 to 100 years old and from approximately 25 US areas. The recovered donors of Cohort 3 showed two negative PCRs, clearance, or symptom resolution. Germline values: CDR1 GTSNPN, CDR2 SVGIG (reference sequence). The CDR3 spans 19 residues. This TCR was sampled from a woman aged 18-29 years who had recovered from COVID-19. This chain uses TRBV30 with TRBJ2-6; possibly TRBD1 for D (6 bases). Sequencing was done on a sample of PBMCs or T cells enriched from blood (not recorded which). The CDR3 loop reads CASKTLYSTGLPGANVLTF. CDR3 nucleotide sequence: TGTGCGTCTAAAACCCTATATTCTACAGGGCTTCCTGGGGCCAACGTCCTGACTTTC.